The 24 T cell receptor beta chains reported below all come from one sample, sequenced in a study of early T cells in non-severe SARS-CoV-2 infection. MiXCR, run by TCRdb on the 5' RACE reads, gives a single entry per CDR3 protein. The sample holds more than 85,000 distinct CDR3 sequences, over 15% seen once. The material sequenced was whole blood. The origin of the receptors is an adult who was a healthcare worker with PCR-confirmed SARS-CoV-2 infection or an uninfected control (not recorded which).

This clonotype has at least ten counts. The chain has TRBV5-1 and TRBJ1-1; 7 nucleotides match TRBD1. CDR1 and CDR2 from the germline V gene are SGHRS and YFSETQ. V lost 0 bases to trimming and J lost 4 bases; unmatched junction nucleotides: 6. The CDR3 loop spans 15 amino acids. CDR3: CASSLGGGAGTEAFF. The DNA of the CDR3 is TGCGCCAGCAGCTTGGGAGGGGGCGCCGGCACTGAAGCTTTCTTT. The full variable domain, its missing parts supplied by reference TRBV5-1 and TRBJ1-1, is KAGVTQTPRYLIKTRGQQVTLSCSPISGHRSVSWYQQTPGQGLQFLFEYFSETQRNKGNFPGRFSGRQFSNSRSEMNVSTLELGDSALYLCASSLGGGAGTEAFFGQGTRLTVV.

This chain links TRBV7-2 with TRBJ2-5, with a weak D call TRBD2 (6 bases). Germline V CDR1 and CDR2: SGHTA, FQGNSA. This CDR3 is 14 amino acids long. V lost 4 bases, J lost 0 bases, and 9 bases lay in between. The CDR3 reads CASSSGEYQETQYF. CDR3 DNA: TGTGCCAGCAGCTCGGGAGAGTACCAAGAGACCCAGTACTTC.

This clonotype occurred a few times. This chain links TRBV27 with TRBJ2-1; maybe TRBD1 (6 bases). Germline-derived CDR1 and CDR2 are MNHEY and SMNVEV (reference sequence). This CDR3 region has 14 residues. Trimming stripped 3 bases from V and 4 bases from J, with 10 bases between. CDR3 bases: TGTGCCAGCAGTTTGTCGGACAGATACAATGAGCAGTTCTTC. Residues: CASSLSDRYNEQFF.

This clonotype has ten or more counts. This chain connects TRBV11-2 to TRBJ2-1, with 12 nucleotides matching TRBD2. V dropped 1 base and J dropped 6; count of bases not matched to a gene: 13. Germline V gives CDR1 SGHAT, CDR2 FQNNGV. The CDR3 spans 19 residues. The CDR3 region is CASSLVGGALAGGRNEQFF. The CDR3 region has the DNA TGTGCCAGCAGCTTAGTTGGGGGGGCCCTAGCGGGAGGGCGCAATGAGCAGTTCTTC.

This clonotype occurred a few times. The chain has TRBV20-1 and TRBJ2-1; 7 nucleotides match TRBD2. With V trimmed by 1 base and J by 0 bases, 3 bases remained unmatched. Germline V gene data show CDR1 as DFQATT and CDR2 as SNEGSKA (reference sequence). The CDR3 is 15 amino acids. The CDR3 DNA sequence: TGCAGTGCTAGAGGGGTAGCGGGCTCCTACAATGAGCAGTTCTTC. The encoded protein is CSARGVAGSYNEQFF.

This rearrangement joins TRBV29-1 to TRBJ1-1, with D possibly TRBD1 on 6 matching bases. V lost 8 bases and J 0 bases, leaving 22 bases between the germline ends. From germline, CDR1 is SQVTM and CDR2 ANQGSEA. This CDR3 is built from 16 residues. The CDR3 coding sequence is TGCAGCCCAGGGGTGCTAGAGGGGACGATGAACACTGAAGCTTTCTTT. Translated, it gives CSPGVLEGTMNTEAFF. The complete variable domain, with remaining parts taken from reference TRBV29-1 and TRBJ1-1, reads SAVISQKPSRDICQRGTSLTIQCQVDSQVTMMFWYRQQPGQSLTLIATANQGSEATYESGFVIDKFPISRPNLTFSTLTVSNMSPEDSSIYLCSPGVLEGTMNTEAFFGQGTRLTVV.

The CDR3 loop reads CASSQDDGLNEKLFF. Written as DNA, the CDR3 is TGCGCCAGCAGCCAAGATGACGGGCTAAATGAAAAACTGTTTTTT. The V and J genes are TRBV4-1 and TRBJ1-4; D ambiguous. The germline V gene has CDR1 MGHRA and CDR2 YSYEKL. The CDR3 contains 15 residues. Trimming took 0 bases from V and 5 from J, leaving 10 bases between them.

This clonotype was counted only a few times. This chain connects TRBV28 to TRBJ2-2; a possible D gene is TRBD1 (6 bases). CDR1 MDHEN and CDR2 SYDVKM come from the germline V gene. The V gene lost 10 bases and the J gene lost 1 base, with 19 bases spanning the gap. CDR3 size: 16 residues. The CDR3 here is CATKTITGLNTGELFF. CDR3 bases: TGTGCCACCAAGACAATAACAGGGCTGAACACCGGGGAGCTGTTTTTT.

This clonotype has ten or more counts. The V and J genes are TRBV5-1 and TRBJ1-6, with D unclear. Trimming removed 0 bases from V and 10 bases from J, with 11 bases in between. The CDR3 length is 14 residues. Germline CDR1 reads SGHRS; CDR2 reads YFSETQ. The CDR3 sequence is CASSLAFGVSPLHF. In DNA, the CDR3 is TGCGCCAGCAGCTTGGCCTTTGGGGTATCACCCCTCCACTTT.

This clonotype turned up a few times. This rearrangement joins TRBV19 to TRBJ1-5, with TRBD1 matching 7 bases. Trimming took 10 bases from V and 3 from J; bases not matched to a gene: 12. From germline, CDR1 is LNHDA and CDR2 SQIVND (reference sequence). This CDR3 has 15 residues. CDR3 sequence: CATQRQGGNNQPQHF. The CDR3 nucleotides read TGTGCCACCCAGAGACAGGGAGGAAACAATCAGCCCCAGCATTTT.

This sequence joins TRBV20-1 and TRBJ1-5; a weak D match, TRBD1 (6 bases). Germline CDR1 and CDR2: DFQATT and SNEGSKA (reference sequence). The CDR3 has 13 amino acids. Trimming cost V 6 bases and J 9 bases, with 18 bases left between them. CDR3 loop: CSATPGGYRPQHF. As DNA, the CDR3 is TGCAGTGCCACGCCGGGGGGCTATCGGCCCCAGCATTTT.

This clonotype was observed at least ten times. The chain has TRBV6-2 or TRBV6-3 and TRBJ2-4; no firm D call. The CDR3 loop spans 12 amino acids. CDR1 is MNHEY, CDR2 SVGEGT, per germline. The V end was cut by 0 bases, the J end by 8 bases, with 5 bases between. DNA for the CDR3: TGTGCCAGCAGTTACTCTTCGGACATTCAGTACTTC. Its translation: CASSYSSDIQYF.

V usage is TRBV6-6 and J usage is TRBJ1-6; D perhaps matches TRBD1 (6 bases). Germline V gives CDR1 MNHNY, CDR2 SVGAGI (reference sequence). CDR3 size: 15 residues. V lost 8 bases and J lost 7, with 18 bases in between. This CDR3 is CASGAGGGLNSPLHF. The CDR3 region has the DNA TGTGCCAGCGGGGCGGGGGGCGGATTAAATTCACCCCTCCACTTT.

V is TRBV28 and J is TRBJ2-7, with TRBD2 identical over 9 bases. CDR1 is MDHEN and CDR2 is SYDVKM in the germline V gene. This CDR3 is built from 15 residues. Unmatched junction bases numbered 5, after V lost 5 bases and J lost 0 bases. Here the CDR3 reads CASSGLATSSYEQYF. Here the CDR3 DNA reads TGTGCCAGCAGTGGACTAGCGACGAGCTCCTACGAGCAGTACTTC.

This clonotype has only a few counts. This chain uses TRBV3-1 with TRBJ2-1, with a weak D call TRBD2 (6 bases). V shed 0 bases and J shed 2 bases, with 11 bases lying between them. The germline gives CDR1 LGHDT, CDR2 YNNKEL (reference sequence). There are 16 residues in the CDR3. The DNA for the CDR3 is TGTGCCAGCAGCCAAGAGTTACTAGCAACCTACAATGAGCAGTTCTTC. Its protein product is CASSQELLATYNEQFF.

The chain joins TRBV28 to TRBJ2-3; 12 bases fit TRBD1. The CDR3 runs to 16 residues. Trimming took 10 bases from V and 4 from J; bases not matched to a gene: 12. Germline V gene sequence: CDR1 MDHEN, CDR2 SYDVKM. CDR3 region: CAISLWGTGGSDTQYF. DNA for the CDR3: TGTGCCATCTCATTATGGGGGACAGGGGGCTCAGATACGCAGTATTTT. The full variable domain, rest sourced from reference TRBV28 and TRBJ2-3, is DVKVTQSSRYLVKRTGEKVFLECVQDMDHENMFWYRQDPGLGLRLIYFSYDVKMKEKGDIPEGYSVSREKKERFSLILESASTNQTSMYLCAISLWGTGGSDTQYFGPGTRLTVL.

This sequence joins TRBV10-3 and TRBJ2-1, with D possibly TRBD2 on 5 matching bases. The germline V gene encodes CDR1 ENHRY and CDR2 SYGVKD. The CDR3 extends over 15 amino acids. V was clipped by 3 bases and J by 5 bases, with 14 bases between them. The CDR3 loop is CAISEWRQENNEQFF. CDR3 nucleotide sequence: TGTGCCATCAGTGAATGGAGGCAGGAAAACAATGAGCAGTTCTTC.

The chain carries TRBV18 and TRBJ1-1; 7 positions agree with TRBD1. Germline V lookup: CDR1 KGHSH, CDR2 LQKENI. The CDR3 totals 15 residues. With 2 bases clipped from V and 0 bases from J, the junction kept 3 bases outside the gene matches. The CDR3 spells CASSPKQGMNTEAFF. The CDR3 DNA is TGTGCCAGCTCACCAAAACAGGGGATGAACACTGAAGCTTTCTTT.

This clonotype came up many times. CDR3 sequence (DNA): TGTGCCAGCAGGCCGGGAGGGGACGATGGCTACACCTTC. Its translation: CASRPGGDDGYTF. The chain uses TRBV6-5 and TRBJ1-2, with a possible D match to TRBD1 (5 bases). Germline CDR1 and CDR2: MNHEY and SVGAGI. This CDR3 is built from 13 residues. V shed 6 bases and J shed 6 bases, with 14 bases lying between them.

This clonotype was found a few times. No conserved phenylalanine or tryptophan is present at the end of the CDR3, so a read error is the likely explanation. The DNA is omitted, as the CDR3 cannot be located on it reliably, and the CDR3 follows TCRdb's listing. The chain uses TRBV20-1 and TRBJ1-6; TRBD1 is the table's D call and was not checked against the DNA. The CDR3 spans 11 residues, counting both ends. Germline values: CDR1 DFQATT, CDR2 SNEGSKA (reference sequence). The CDR3 sequence is CSARSLGRGWC.

V gene TRBV29-1 combines with J gene TRBJ2-1; TRBD1 aligns across 7 bases. Trimming cost V 6 bases and J 3 bases; bases outside gene matches: 11. Germline V gene lookup returns CDR1 SQVTM and CDR2 ANQGSEA. CDR3 length: 15 amino acids. CDR3 nucleotide sequence: TGCAGCGTACACCGCCCGGGACAGCTCTACAATGAGCAGTTCTTC. It translates to CSVHRPGQLYNEQFF.

The chain combines TRBV12-5 with TRBJ2-7; D remains ambiguous. This CDR3 contains 13 residues. CDR1 and CDR2 (germline): LGHNT, FRNRAP. V lost 5 bases to trimming and J lost 1 base, with 9 bases between them. The CDR3, as DNA: TGTGCTAGTGGTCCCGATGGTTCCTACGAGCAGTACTTC. Protein product: CASGPDGSYEQYF.

This clonotype turned up a few times. V is TRBV28 and J is TRBJ2-1; a weak D match, TRBD1 (6 bases). Trimming shortened V by 10 bases and J by 3 bases, and 13 bases separated the two germline ends. CDR3 length: 13 residues. The germline CDR1 and CDR2 sequences are MDHEN and SYDVKM. DNA for the CDR3: TGTGCCATCGCCGGGACAATCTACAATGAGCAGTTCTTC. Translated: CAIAGTIYNEQFF. Complete variable domain (other parts from reference TRBV28 and TRBJ2-1): DVKVTQSSRYLVKRTGEKVFLECVQDMDHENMFWYRQDPGLGLRLIYFSYDVKMKEKGDIPEGYSVSREKKERFSLILESASTNQTSMYLCAIAGTIYNEQFFGPGTRLTVL.

This clonotype was seen a few times. The chain has TRBV6-5 and TRBJ1-1, with 7 bases fitting TRBD1. V lost 2 bases and J lost 4; bases outside the gene matches: 4. The CDR3 extends over 14 amino acids. From germline, CDR1 is MNHEY and CDR2 SVGAGI. The CDR3: CASSYLGTATEAFF. In DNA, the CDR3 is TGTGCCAGCAGTTACCTGGGGACAGCCACTGAAGCTTTCTTT.